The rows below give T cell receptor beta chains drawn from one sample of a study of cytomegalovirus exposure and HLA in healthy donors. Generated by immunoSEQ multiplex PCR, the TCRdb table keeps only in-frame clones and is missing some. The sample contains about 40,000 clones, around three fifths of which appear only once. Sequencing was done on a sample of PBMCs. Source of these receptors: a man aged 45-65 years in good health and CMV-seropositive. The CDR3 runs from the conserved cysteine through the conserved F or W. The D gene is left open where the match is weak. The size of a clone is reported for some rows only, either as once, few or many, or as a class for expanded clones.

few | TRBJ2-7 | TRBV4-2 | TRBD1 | CASSQEGTGEGFYEQYF | TGTGCCAGCAGCCAAGAGGGGACAGGGGAAGGGTTCTACGAGCAGTACTTC
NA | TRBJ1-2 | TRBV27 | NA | CASSLMQGNYGYTF | TGTGCCAGCAGTTTAATGCAGGGGAACTATGGCTACACCTTC
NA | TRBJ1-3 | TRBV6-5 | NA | CASRAPGGGNTIYF | TGTGCCAGCAGGGCCCCGGGGGGCGGAAACACCATATATTTT
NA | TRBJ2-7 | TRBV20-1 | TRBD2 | CSAGLAYEQYF | TGCAGTGCTGGACTAGCCTACGAGCAGTACTTC
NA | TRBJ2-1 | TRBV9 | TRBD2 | CASSLRTSGDEQFF | TGTGCCAGCAGCCTCCGGACTAGCGGGGATGAGCAGTTCTTC
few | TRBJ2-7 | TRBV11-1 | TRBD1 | CASSIPGTGAYEQYF | TGTGCCAGCAGCATACCCGGGACAGGGGCCTACGAGCAGTACTTC
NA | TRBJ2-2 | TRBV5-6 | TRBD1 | CASSLGTGLNTGELFF | TGTGCCAGCAGCTTGGGGACAGGGTTGAACACCGGGGAGCTGTTTTTT
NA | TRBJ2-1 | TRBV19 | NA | CASSKGPAYNEQFF | TGTGCCAGTAGCAAGGGGCCGGCTTACAATGAGCAGTTCTTC
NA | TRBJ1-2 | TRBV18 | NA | CASSPEQGGGYTF | TGTGCCAGCTCACCAGAGCAGGGCGGTGGCTACACCTTC
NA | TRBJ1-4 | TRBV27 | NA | CASSDQKTAVKLFF | TGTGCCAGCAGTGACCAAAAGACAGCAGTGAAACTGTTTTTT
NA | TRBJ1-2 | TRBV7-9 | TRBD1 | CASSLVQGDYGYTF | TGTGCCAGCAGCTTAGTACAGGGGGACTATGGCTACACCTTC
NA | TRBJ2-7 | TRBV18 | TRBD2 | CASSPRLAGGTYEQYF | TGTGCCAGCTCACCAAGGCTAGCGGGGGGGACCTACGAGCAGTACTTC
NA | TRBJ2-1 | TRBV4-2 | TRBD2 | CASSQELAAPYNEQFF | TGTGCCAGCAGCCAAGAGCTAGCGGCCCCGTACAATGAGCAGTTCTTC
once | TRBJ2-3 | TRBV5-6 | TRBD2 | CASSLERGGITDTQYF | TGTGCCAGCAGCTTGGAACGGGGGGGAATCACAGATACGCAGTATTTT
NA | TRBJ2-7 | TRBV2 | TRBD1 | CASVRDRSYEQYF | TGTGCCAGTGTTAGGGACAGGAGCTACGAGCAGTACTTC
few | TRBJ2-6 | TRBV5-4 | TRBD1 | CASSFSGGFSGANVLTF | TGTGCCAGCAGCTTCTCAGGGGGTTTCTCTGGGGCCAACGTCCTGACTTTC
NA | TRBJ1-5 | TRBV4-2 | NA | CASSQDWSTGNQPQHF | TGTGCCAGCAGCCAAGACTGGAGTACTGGCAATCAGCCCCAGCATTTT
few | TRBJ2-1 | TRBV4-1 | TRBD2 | CASSQDHAGTSGRVGQFF | TGCGCCAGCAGCCAAGATCATGCCGGGACTAGCGGTCGGGTGGGGCAGTTCTTC
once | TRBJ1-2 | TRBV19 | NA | CASSPDSLYGYTF | TGTGCCAGTAGTCCGGACAGCCTCTATGGCTACACCTTC
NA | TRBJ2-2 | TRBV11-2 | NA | CASSLQGGELFF | TGTGCCAGCAGCTTACAGGGAGGGGAGCTGTTTTTT
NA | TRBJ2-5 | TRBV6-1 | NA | CASTYLTGLETQYF | TGTGCCAGCACCTATCTGACAGGCCTAGAGACCCAGTACTTC
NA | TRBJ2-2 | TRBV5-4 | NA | CASSIQDTGELFF | TGTGCCAGCAGCATCCAGGACACCGGGGAGCTGTTTTTT
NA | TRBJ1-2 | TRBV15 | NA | CATSRGRLSNYGYTF | TGTGCCACCAGCAGAGGGAGGTTATCTAACTATGGCTACACCTTC
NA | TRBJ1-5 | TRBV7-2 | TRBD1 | CASSSSGTGAEQPQHF | TGTGCCAGCAGCTCATCCGGGACAGGGGCCGAACAGCCCCAGCATTTT
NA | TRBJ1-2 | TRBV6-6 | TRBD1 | CASSYSLGQAGGYTF | TGTGCCAGCAGTTACTCGTTGGGACAGGCTGGCGGCTACACCTTC
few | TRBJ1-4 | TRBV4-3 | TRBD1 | CASSLGQGGEKLFF | TGCGCCAGCAGCTTGGGACAGGGGGGTGAAAAACTGTTTTTT
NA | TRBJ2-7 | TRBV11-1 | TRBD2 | CASSSLASEQYF | TGTGCCAGCAGCTCACTAGCGTCCGAGCAGTACTTC
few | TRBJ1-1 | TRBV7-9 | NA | CASTVTANTEAFF | TGTGCCAGCACTGTTACAGCGAACACTGAAGCTTTCTTT
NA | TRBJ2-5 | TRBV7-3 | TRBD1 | CASSLTGGQETQYF | TGTGCCAGCAGCCTGACAGGGGGCCAAGAGACCCAGTACTTC
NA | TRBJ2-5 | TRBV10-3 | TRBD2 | CAISGGGNSETQYF | TGTGCCATCAGTGGGGGGGGAAACTCAGAGACCCAGTACTTC
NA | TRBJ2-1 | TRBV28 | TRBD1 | CASSLLVTGPNEQFF | TGTGCCAGCAGTTTATTGGTGACAGGGCCCAATGAGCAGTTCTTC
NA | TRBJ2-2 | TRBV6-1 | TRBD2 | CASRPLAGGAGELFF | TGTGCCAGCAGGCCACTAGCGGGGGGAGCCGGGGAGCTGTTTTTT
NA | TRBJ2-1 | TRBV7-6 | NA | CASSLGQQDEQFF | TGTGCCAGCAGCTTAGGACAGCAGGATGAGCAGTTCTTC
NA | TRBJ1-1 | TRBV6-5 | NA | CASSPGRLSTEAFF | TGTGCCAGCAGCCCCGGCCGACTAAGCACTGAAGCTTTCTTT
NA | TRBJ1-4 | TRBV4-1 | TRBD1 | CASSQDGTENEKLFF | TGCGCCAGCAGCCAAGACGGGACAGAGAATGAAAAACTGTTTTTT
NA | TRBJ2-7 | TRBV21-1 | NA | CASSEVVFRGLSYEQYF | TGTGCCAGCAGCGAGGTGGTTTTTCGGGGTCTAAGCTACGAGCAGTACTTC
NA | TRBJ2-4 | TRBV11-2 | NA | CASSLHPLDKAKNIQYF | TGTGCCAGCAGCTTACACCCACTAGACAAGGCCAAAAACATTCAGTACTTC
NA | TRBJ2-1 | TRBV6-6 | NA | CASRSDSGYGNEQFF | TGTGCCAGCAGGTCTGACAGTGGGTATGGGAATGAGCAGTTCTTC
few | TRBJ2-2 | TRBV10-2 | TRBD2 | CASRGLALNTGELFF | TGCGCCAGCAGGGGACTAGCGTTGAACACCGGGGAGCTGTTTTTT
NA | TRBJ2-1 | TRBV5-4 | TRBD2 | CASTPFGRIAGNEQFF | TGTGCCAGCACACCTTTCGGGAGGATTGCGGGCAATGAGCAGTTCTTC
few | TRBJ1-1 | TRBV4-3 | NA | CASSQDLPAEAFF | TGCGCCAGCAGCCAAGATCTACCGGCTGAAGCTTTCTTT
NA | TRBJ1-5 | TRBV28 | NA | CASSLGRVPSGENSNQPQHF | TGTGCCAGCAGTTTGGGGCGTGTGCCGTCAGGGGAAAATAGCAATCAGCCCCAGCATTTT
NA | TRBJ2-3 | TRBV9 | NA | CASSVEGGTDTQYF | TGTGCCAGCAGCGTAGAGGGGGGCACAGATACGCAGTATTTT
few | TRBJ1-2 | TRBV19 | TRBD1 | CASSMGRTGYGYTF | TGTGCCAGTAGTATGGGCCGGACAGGCTATGGCTACACCTTC
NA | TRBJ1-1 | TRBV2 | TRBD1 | CASRDDRDEAFF | TGTGCCAGCAGGGACGACAGGGACGAAGCTTTCTTT
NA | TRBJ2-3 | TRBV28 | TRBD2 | CATTSGGADTQYF | TGTGCTACAACTAGCGGGGGGGCAGATACGCAGTATTTT
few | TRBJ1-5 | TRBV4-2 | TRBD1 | CASAPGQAHQPQHF | TGTGCCAGCGCTCCGGGACAGGCTCATCAGCCCCAGCATTTT
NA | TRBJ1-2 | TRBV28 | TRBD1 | CASSRSPGQGAGGYTF | TGTGCCAGCAGCCGTTCCCCGGGACAGGGGGCGGGTGGCTACACCTTC
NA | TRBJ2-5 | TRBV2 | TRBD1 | CASSPRTGGGETQYF | TGTGCCAGCAGCCCTCGGACAGGGGGCGGTGAGACCCAGTACTTC
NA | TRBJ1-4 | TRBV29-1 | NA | CSVGDGQSEKLFF | TGCAGCGTTGGCGACGGACAGAGCGAAAAACTGTTTTTT
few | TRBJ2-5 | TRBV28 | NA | CASRRGGETQYF | TGTGCCAGCAGGAGGGGGGGGGAGACCCAGTACTTC
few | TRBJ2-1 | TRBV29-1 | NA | CSVDRDHEQFF | TGCAGCGTTGACAGGGATCATGAGCAGTTCTTC
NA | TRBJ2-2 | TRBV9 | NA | CASSYSGQLNTGELFF | TGTGCCAGCAGCTACAGCGGGCAGTTGAACACCGGGGAGCTGTTTTTT
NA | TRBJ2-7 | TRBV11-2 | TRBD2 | CASSNPGLAGGREQYF | TGTGCCAGCAGCAACCCGGGACTAGCGGGGGGTCGCGAGCAGTACTTC
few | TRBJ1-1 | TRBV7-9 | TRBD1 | CASSLQGANTEAFF | TGTGCCAGCAGCTTACAGGGGGCGAACACTGAAGCTTTCTTT
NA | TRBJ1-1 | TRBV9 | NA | CASSEGVVMNTEAFF | TGTGCCAGCAGCGAGGGGGTTGTCATGAACACTGAAGCTTTCTTT
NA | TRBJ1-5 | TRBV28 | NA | CASSQPGAVNQPQHF | TGTGCCAGCAGCCAACCAGGGGCAGTCAATCAGCCCCAGCATTTT